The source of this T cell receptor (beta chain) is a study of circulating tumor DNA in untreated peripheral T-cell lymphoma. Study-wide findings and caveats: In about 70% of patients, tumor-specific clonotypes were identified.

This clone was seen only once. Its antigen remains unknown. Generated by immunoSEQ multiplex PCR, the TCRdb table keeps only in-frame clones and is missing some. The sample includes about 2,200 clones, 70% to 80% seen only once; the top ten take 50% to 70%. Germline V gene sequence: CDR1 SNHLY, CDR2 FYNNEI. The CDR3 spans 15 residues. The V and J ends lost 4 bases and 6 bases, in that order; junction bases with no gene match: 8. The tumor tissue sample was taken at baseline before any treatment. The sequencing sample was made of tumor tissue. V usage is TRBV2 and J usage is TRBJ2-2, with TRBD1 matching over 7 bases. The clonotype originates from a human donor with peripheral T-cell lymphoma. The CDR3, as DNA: TGTGCCAGCAGTGGGTTCGGTCAGGGGGCCGGGGAGCTGTTTTTT. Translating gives CASSGFGQGAGELFF.